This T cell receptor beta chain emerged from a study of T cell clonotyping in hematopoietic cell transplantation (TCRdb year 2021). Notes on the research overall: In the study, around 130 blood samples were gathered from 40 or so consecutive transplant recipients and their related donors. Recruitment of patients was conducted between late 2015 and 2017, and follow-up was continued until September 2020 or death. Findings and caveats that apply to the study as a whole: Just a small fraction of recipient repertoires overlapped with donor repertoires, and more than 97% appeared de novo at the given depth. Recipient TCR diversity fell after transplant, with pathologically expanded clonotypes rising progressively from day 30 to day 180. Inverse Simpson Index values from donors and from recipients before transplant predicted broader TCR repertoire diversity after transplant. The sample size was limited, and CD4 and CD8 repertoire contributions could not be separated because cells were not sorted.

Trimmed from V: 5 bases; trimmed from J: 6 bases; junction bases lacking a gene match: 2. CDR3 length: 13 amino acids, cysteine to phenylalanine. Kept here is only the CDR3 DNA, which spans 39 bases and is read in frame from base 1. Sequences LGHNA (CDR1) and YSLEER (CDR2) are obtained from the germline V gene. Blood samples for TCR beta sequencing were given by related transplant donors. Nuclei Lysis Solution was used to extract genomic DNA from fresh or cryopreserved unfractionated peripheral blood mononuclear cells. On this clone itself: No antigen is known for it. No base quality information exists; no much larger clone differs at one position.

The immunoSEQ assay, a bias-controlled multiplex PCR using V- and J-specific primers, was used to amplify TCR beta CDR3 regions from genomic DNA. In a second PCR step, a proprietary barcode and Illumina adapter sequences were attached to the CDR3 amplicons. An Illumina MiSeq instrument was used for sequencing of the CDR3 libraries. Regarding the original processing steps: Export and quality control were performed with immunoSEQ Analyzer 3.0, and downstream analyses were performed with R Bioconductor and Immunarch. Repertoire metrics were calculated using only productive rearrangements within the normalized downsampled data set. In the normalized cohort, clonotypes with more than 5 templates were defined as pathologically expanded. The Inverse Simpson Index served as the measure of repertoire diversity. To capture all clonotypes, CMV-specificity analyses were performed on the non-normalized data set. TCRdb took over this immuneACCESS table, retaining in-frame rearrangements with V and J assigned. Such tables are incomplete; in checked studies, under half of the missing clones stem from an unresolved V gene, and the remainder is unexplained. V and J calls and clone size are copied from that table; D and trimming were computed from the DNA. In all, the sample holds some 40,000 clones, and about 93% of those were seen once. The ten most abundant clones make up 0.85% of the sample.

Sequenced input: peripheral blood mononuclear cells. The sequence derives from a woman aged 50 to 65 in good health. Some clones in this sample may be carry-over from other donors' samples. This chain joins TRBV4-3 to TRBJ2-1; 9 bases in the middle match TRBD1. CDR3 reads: CASSWDRVNEQFF. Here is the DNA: TGCGCCAGCAGCTGGGACAGGGTCAATGAGCAGTTCTTC.